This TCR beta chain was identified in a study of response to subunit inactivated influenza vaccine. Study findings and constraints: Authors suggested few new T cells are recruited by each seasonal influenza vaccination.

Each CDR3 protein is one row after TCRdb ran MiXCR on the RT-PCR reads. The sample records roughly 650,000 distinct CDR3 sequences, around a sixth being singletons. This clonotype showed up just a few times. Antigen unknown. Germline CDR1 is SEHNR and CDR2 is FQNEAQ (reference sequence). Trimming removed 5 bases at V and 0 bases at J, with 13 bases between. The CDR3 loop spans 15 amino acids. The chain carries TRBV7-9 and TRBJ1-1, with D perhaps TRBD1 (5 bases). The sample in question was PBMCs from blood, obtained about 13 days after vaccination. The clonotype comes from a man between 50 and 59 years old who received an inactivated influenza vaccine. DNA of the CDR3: TGTGCCAGCAGCCAACCCGTAGGGGTGAACACTGAAGCTTTCTTT. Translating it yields CASSQPVGVNTEAFF. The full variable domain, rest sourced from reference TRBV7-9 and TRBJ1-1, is DTGVSQNPRHKITKRGQNVTFRCDPISEHNRLYWYRQTLGQGPEFLTYFQNEAQLEKSRLLSDRFSAERPKGSFSTLEIQRTEQGDSAMYLCASSQPVGVNTEAFFGQGTRLTVV.